This T cell receptor beta chain came from a study of vaccination and CD4 T cells after COVID-19. Study in general: Overlapping peptides of the spike proteins of SARS-CoV-2, HCoV-NL63, HCoV-OC43 and HCoV-229E were used for cell stimulation. The authors gave control cultures a CEFX pool, an HIV-1 Nef pool, or no peptide.

A remark on this clonotype: Its antigen is not identified.

The CDR3 loop spans 14 amino acids. The V and J ends lost 3 bases and 0 bases respectively, with 8 bases between them. CDR1 is MNHEY and CDR2 is SMNVEV in the germline V gene (reference sequence). At the Johns Hopkins FTIC core, DNA taken from cultured CD4+ T cells was sequenced by way of the Oncomine TCR Beta short-read assay. Investigators isolated genomic DNA from cultured CD4+ T cells. TCRdb re-analysed the PCR reads in MiXCR, keeping a single row per CDR3 protein. The repertoire includes about 5,200 distinct CDR3 sequences, about 25% of them detected once, and under 30% sits in the top ten. Noted treatment: approximately 9-day PBMC culture with coronavirus spike peptide pools or control peptides (ViraFEST assay).

The sample here was CD4+ T cells from blood, cultured in vitro, taken after SARS-CoV-2 vaccination. The source of this sequence is a human donor who had recovered from COVID-19. V usage is TRBV27 and J usage is TRBJ1-2, with D unclear. CDR3 nucleotides: TGTGCCAGCAGTTTTAACGGGGCTAACTATGGCTACACCTTC. Its translation is CASSFNGANYGYTF.